The 9 T cell receptor beta chains below were found in one sample sequenced in a study of T cell changes during pregnancy in multiple sclerosis. Libraries were prepared by immunoSEQ multiplex PCR; TCRdb keeps only in-frame clonotypes and omits some of them. In the table there are under 85,000 clones, roughly 90% of which are singletons. The sequencing here drew on CD4+ T cells from peripheral blood mononuclear cells, taken in the third trimester of pregnancy. Every receptor here comes from a female donor in good health, enrolled as a control in a pregnancy study.

The chain employs TRBV19 and TRBJ1-1; tentatively, D is TRBD1 (6 bases). Trimming stripped 5 bases from V and 1 base from J, with 11 bases between. CDR1 LNHDA and CDR2 SQIVND come from the germline V gene (reference sequence). There are 14 residues in the CDR3. CDR3 DNA: TGTGCCAGTAGTCTACAGGACAGGAACACTGAAGCTTTCTTT. Its translation: CASSLQDRNTEAFF.

The J gene is TRBJ2-7, the V gene TRBV5-6, with 10 positions matching TRBD2. Per the germline V gene, CDR1 is SGHDT and CDR2 is YYEEEE. Trimming cost V 0 bases and J 4 bases; bases outside gene matches: 4. This CDR3 has 15 amino acids. CDR3 DNA sequence: TGTGCCAGCAGCTTGGTTGCTAGCGGGGGTTACGAGCAGTACTTC. Translated: CASSLVASGGYEQYF.

The CDR3 region is CASSVGGRTYNEQFF. CDR3 coding DNA: TGTGCCAGCAGTGTCGGGGGGAGGACCTACAATGAGCAGTTCTTC. This chain joins TRBV2 and TRBJ2-1; 7 bases align to TRBD2. The CDR3 covers 15 residues. The germline gives CDR1 SNHLY, CDR2 FYNNEI. V lost 4 bases, J lost 2 bases, and 5 bases stayed unmatched.

The genes are TRBV30 and TRBJ1-1, with D unresolved. Germline V gene lookup returns CDR1 GTSNPN and CDR2 SVGIG (reference sequence). The CDR3 totals 14 residues. With 4 bases removed from V and 6 bases from J, the gap between germline ends came to 18 bases. The CDR3 is CAWTLGRFGAEAFF. In DNA, the CDR3 is TGTGCCTGGACCCTCGGTCGGTTTGGAGCTGAAGCTTTCTTT. Looking up the rest from reference TRBV30 and TRBJ1-1 gives the full variable domain: SQTIHQWPATLVQPVGSPLSLECTVEGTSNPNLYWYRQAAGRGLQLLFYSVGIGQISSEVPQNLSASRPQDRQFILSSKKLLLSDSGFYLCAWTLGRFGAEAFFGQGTRLTVV.

The chain carries TRBV7-9 and TRBJ2-5; 10 bases are a match to TRBD2. J lost 5 bases, V lost 4 bases, and 13 bases had no gene match. Germline V lookup: CDR1 SEHNR, CDR2 FQNEAQ (reference sequence). This CDR3 is built from 17 residues. CDR3 loop: CASSSGSSGGRRETQYF. The CDR3 DNA reads TGTGCCAGCAGCTCGGGGTCTAGCGGGGGCCGGAGGGAGACCCAGTACTTC.

The chain carries TRBV2 and TRBJ2-7; 7 nucleotides agree with TRBD2. Germline V gene sequence: CDR1 SNHLY, CDR2 FYNNEI. CDR3 length: 13 amino acids. V trimming: 4 bases; J trimming: 6 bases; junction bases outside the gene matches: 6. The DNA for the CDR3 is TGTGCCAGCAGTGTTGGGAGGGGCGGCGAGCAGTACTTC. The encoded protein is CASSVGRGGEQYF.

The chain joins TRBV27 to TRBJ2-5; D gene unclear. Trimming pared 3 bases from V and 0 bases from J, leaving 8 bases between. The germline CDR1 and CDR2 sequences are MNHEY and SMNVEV (reference sequence). The CDR3 contains 14 residues. CDR3 DNA: TGTGCCAGCAGTTTCGTGGCAGACCAAGAGACCCAGTACTTC. This sequence encodes CASSFVADQETQYF.

J is TRBJ1-6 and V is TRBV4-2, with TRBD1 matching over 7 bases. Germline CDR1 is LGHNA and CDR2 is YNFKEQ. The CDR3 has 13 amino acids. V was pared by 4 bases and J by 10 bases, with 4 bases of the junction left unmatched. The CDR3 DNA follows: TGTGCCAGCAGCCGCGACAGGGAATCACCCCTCCACTTT. Encoded protein: CASSRDRESPLHF.

This chain links TRBV19 with TRBJ2-7, with 9 bases identical to TRBD1. V was clipped by 7 bases and J by 2 bases; unmatched bases: 18. Germline loops: CDR1 LNHDA, CDR2 SQIVND (reference sequence). The CDR3 extends over 18 amino acids. The CDR3 region is CASTAGQGEGPLPYEQYF. CDR3 sequence (DNA): TGTGCCAGTACCGCGGGACAGGGCGAAGGGCCCTTACCCTACGAGCAGTACTTC.